Presented here are 12 T cell receptor beta chains from one specimen sequenced in a study of blood T cell repertoires in COVID-19. TCRdb's table, derived via immunoSEQ multiplex PCR, lists solely in-frame clones and lacks some. Of some 230,000 clones in the sample, around 86% are singletons; the top ten hold approximately 8%. The sequenced sample was peripheral blood. These receptors came from a woman of 80 years or more with COVID-19, enrolled during active disease.

CDR3 protein: CASSRDRGSYTEAFF. For the CDR3, the DNA is TGTGCCAGTAGTCGAGACAGGGGGTCCTACACTGAAGCTTTCTTT. V and J are TRBV19 and TRBJ1-1, with TRBD1 identical over 9 bases. This CDR3 is 15 amino acids long. Germline loops: CDR1 LNHDA, CDR2 SQIVND (reference sequence). With 5 bases clipped from V and 3 bases from J, the junction kept 7 bases outside the gene matches.

Worth noting for this clone: A read error may account for a junction end that differs from germline. The chain links TRBV2 to TRBJ1-1, with D possibly matching TRBD1 (5 bases). The length of the CDR3 is 14 residues. Germline V gives CDR1 SNHLY, CDR2 FYNNEI. The CDR3 loop reads CASMKGQVKTEAFF. CDR3 nucleotides: TGTGCCAGCATGAAGGGGCAAGTGAAAACTGAAGCTTTCTTT.

The rearrangement links TRBV24-1 to TRBJ1-1, with D perhaps TRBD1 (6 bases). This CDR3 contains 12 residues. Trimming removed 3 bases from V and 10 bases from J, with 11 bases in between. The germline gives CDR1 KGHDR, CDR2 SFDVKD. CDR3 in amino acids: CATSDPGVGAFF. In DNA, the CDR3 is TGTGCCACCAGTGATCCAGGGGTTGGAGCTTTCTTT.

V usage is TRBV4-1 and J usage is TRBJ2-1; 10 bases match TRBD2. V trimming: 5 bases; J trimming: 4 bases; junction bases outside the gene matches: 5. Germline CDR1 MGHRA, CDR2 YSYEKL. The CDR3 totals 15 residues. The CDR3 DNA reads as TGCGCCAGCAGCGTACGACTAGCGGGTTACAATGAGCAGTTCTTC. Protein product: CASSVRLAGYNEQFF.

The rearrangement uses TRBV15 and TRBJ1-1, with TRBD1 matching over 7 bases. Germline-derived CDR1 and CDR2 are LNHNV and YYDKDF (reference sequence). After removal of 3 bases from V and 12 bases from J, the junction contained 10 bases not matched to a gene. The CDR3 consists of 13 residues. CDR3 nucleotides: TGTGCCACCAGCAGCGTTGACAGGGCGTTCTCTTTCTTT. Its protein is CATSSVDRAFSFF.

This chain uses TRBV9 with TRBJ2-4, with D maybe TRBD1 (5 bases). CDR1 and CDR2 (germline): SGDLS, YYNGEE. The CDR3 loop spans 14 amino acids. V lost 3 bases and J 4 bases, leaving 11 bases between the germline ends. The CDR3 DNA sequence: TGTGCCAGCAGCGCACTTGGGGCTAAAAACATTCAGTACTTC. Protein product: CASSALGAKNIQYF.

The rearrangement joins TRBV7-9 to TRBJ1-6, with 9 nucleotides matching TRBD1. The CDR3 sequence is 14 residues long. Germline V gene data show CDR1 as SEHNR and CDR2 as FQNEAQ (reference sequence). The ends lost 4 bases at V and 10 bases at J; junction bases unmatched: 5. The CDR3 DNA sequence: TGTGCCAGCAGCTCACAGGGGGCAGGGTCACCCCTCCACTTT. It translates to CASSSQGAGSPLHF.

The rearrangement joins TRBV6-5 to TRBJ1-1; D not resolved. Germline lookup yields CDR1 MNHEY and CDR2 SVGAGI. Trimming stripped 8 bases from V and 3 bases from J, with 16 bases between. The CDR3 has 14 residues. The chain's CDR3 is CASVPTGIDTEAFF. The CDR3 DNA reads as TGTGCCAGCGTTCCGACGGGGATTGACACTGAAGCTTTCTTT.

The chain couples TRBV7-3 to TRBJ2-3; 11 bases match TRBD2. CDR1 is SGHTA, CDR2 FQGTGA, per germline. This CDR3 is built from 15 residues. V was clipped by 5 bases and J by 2 bases; unmatched bases: 3. CDR3 loop: CASSPTSGTTDTQYF. The CDR3 nucleotides read TGTGCCAGCAGCCCGACTAGCGGGACCACAGATACGCAGTATTTT.

This clone was counted a single time. J is TRBJ2-2 and V is TRBV4-1; D might be TRBD1 (7 bases). This CDR3 is 17 amino acids long. Trimming stripped 4 bases from V and 5 bases from J, with 20 bases between. The V gene's germline CDR1 is MGHRA and CDR2 YSYEKL. CDR3 region: CASSPTGAGRRTGELFF. CDR3 in DNA: TGCGCCAGCAGCCCCACAGGGGCGGGGAGACGGACCGGGGAGCTGTTTTTT.

CDR3 DNA: TGTGCCACTCAATCAGCGGGACTAGCCCAAGAGACCCAGTACTTC. Its protein is CATQSAGLAQETQYF. The rearrangement links TRBV6-5 to TRBJ2-5; 9 bases align to TRBD2. This CDR3 comprises 15 residues. J lost 1 base, V lost 10 bases, and 10 bases had no gene match. The germline gives CDR1 MNHEY, CDR2 SVGAGI.

The rearrangement uses TRBV19 and TRBJ1-1, with D possibly matching TRBD1 (5 bases). Trimming removed 5 bases at V and 1 base at J, with 11 bases between. CDR1 and CDR2 (germline): LNHDA, SQIVND (reference sequence). This CDR3 spans 14 amino acids. The CDR3 region is CASSLVGGNTEAFF. DNA for the CDR3: TGTGCCAGTAGTTTGGTCGGGGGGAACACTGAAGCTTTCTTT.